The clone carrying this T cell receptor beta chain was recorded a few times. Its specificity is not known. This sample is drawn from a study of T cells in Graves' hyperthyroidism and ophthalmopathy. The study's findings and limits: Most clonotypes expanded in the thyroid (above 0.001) were also present in blood.

The CDR3 is made up of 14 amino acids. Unmatched junction bases numbered 12, after V lost 11 bases and J lost 6 bases. Germline V lookup: CDR1 SEHNR, CDR2 FQNEAQ (reference sequence). Regions amplified from RNA transcripts were the TCR beta CDR3 regions. When the TCR CDR3 underwent first-round RT-PCR, the HTBI primer set was used. TCRdb called the multiplex PCR reads again in MiXCR, with one record for every CDR3 protein. The sample includes fewer than 800,000 distinct CDR3 sequences, roughly 17% of them seen just once. Sample: blood. The chain carries TRBV7-9 and TRBJ2-5; 10 bases line up with TRBD1. This TCR derives from a man younger than 35 with Graves' hyperthyroidism. CDR3 loop: CASRGDRGPQTQYF. The CDR3 coding sequence is TGTGCCTCTCGCGGGGACAGGGGTCCACAGACCCAGTACTTC.